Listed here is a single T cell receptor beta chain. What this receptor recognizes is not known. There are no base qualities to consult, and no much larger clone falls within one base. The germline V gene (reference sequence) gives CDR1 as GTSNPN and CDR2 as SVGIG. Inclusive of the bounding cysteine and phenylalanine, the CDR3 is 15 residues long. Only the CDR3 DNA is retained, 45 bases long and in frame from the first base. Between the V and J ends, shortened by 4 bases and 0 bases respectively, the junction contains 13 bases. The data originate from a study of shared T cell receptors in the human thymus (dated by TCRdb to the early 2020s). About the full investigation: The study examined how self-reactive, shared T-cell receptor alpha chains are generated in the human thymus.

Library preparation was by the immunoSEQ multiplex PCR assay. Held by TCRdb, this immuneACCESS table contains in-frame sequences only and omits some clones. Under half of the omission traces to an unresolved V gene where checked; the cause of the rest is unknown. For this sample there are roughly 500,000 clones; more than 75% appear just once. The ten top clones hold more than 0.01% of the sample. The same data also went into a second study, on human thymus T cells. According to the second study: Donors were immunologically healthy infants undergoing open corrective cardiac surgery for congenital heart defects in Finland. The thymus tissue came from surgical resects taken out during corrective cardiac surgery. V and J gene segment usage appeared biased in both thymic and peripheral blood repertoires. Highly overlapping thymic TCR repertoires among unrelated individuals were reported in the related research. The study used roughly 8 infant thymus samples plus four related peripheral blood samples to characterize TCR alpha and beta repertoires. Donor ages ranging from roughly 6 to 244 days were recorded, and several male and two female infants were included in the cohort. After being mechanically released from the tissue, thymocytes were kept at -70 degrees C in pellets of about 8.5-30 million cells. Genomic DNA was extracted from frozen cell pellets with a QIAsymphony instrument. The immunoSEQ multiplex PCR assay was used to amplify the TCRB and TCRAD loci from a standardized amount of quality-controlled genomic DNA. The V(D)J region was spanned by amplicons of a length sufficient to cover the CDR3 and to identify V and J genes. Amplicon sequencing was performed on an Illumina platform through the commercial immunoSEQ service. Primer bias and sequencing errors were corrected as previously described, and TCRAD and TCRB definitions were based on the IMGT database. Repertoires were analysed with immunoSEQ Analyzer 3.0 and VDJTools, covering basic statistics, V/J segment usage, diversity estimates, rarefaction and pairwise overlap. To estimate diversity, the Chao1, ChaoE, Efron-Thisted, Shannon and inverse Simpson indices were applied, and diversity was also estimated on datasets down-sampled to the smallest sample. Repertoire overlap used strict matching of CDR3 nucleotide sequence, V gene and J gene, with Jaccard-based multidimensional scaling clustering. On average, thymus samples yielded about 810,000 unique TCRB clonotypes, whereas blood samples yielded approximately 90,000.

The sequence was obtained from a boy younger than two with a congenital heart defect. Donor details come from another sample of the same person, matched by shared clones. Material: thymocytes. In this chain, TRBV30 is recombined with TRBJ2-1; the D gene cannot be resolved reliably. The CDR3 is CAWIYPNGSYNEQFF. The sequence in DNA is TGTGCCTGGATCTACCCTAACGGCTCCTACAATGAGCAGTTCTTC.